A selection of T cell receptor beta chains follows, all from one sample in a study of radiation and T cells in renal cell carcinoma. Some clones are missing from TCRdb's copy, which holds only in-frame ones; the method was immunoSEQ multiplex PCR. This table has around 170,000 clones, about 88% appearing once. This sample comprised blood, obtained from a patient whose treatment included radiotherapy and nephrectomy. These TCRs come from a woman aged 50 to 60 with renal cell carcinoma. Each CDR3 is given with its conserved first and last residue. D genes are given only for firm matches. Clone size is shown for a subset of rows, as once, few, many or a class of expanded clone.

clone_size	v_call	d_call	j_call	cdr3_aa	cdr3_nt
NA	TRBV7-2	TRBD1	TRBJ1-3	CASSSDRGRANTIYF	TGTGCCAGCAGCTCCGACAGGGGGCGGGCAAACACCATATATTTT
NA	TRBV11-2	TRBD1	TRBJ1-1	CASSRTGTGGTEAFF	TGTGCCAGCAGCCGAACCGGGACAGGGGGGACTGAAGCTTTCTTT
NA	TRBV7-2	NA	TRBJ1-6	CASSPYNSPLHF	TGTGCCAGCAGCCCCTATAATTCACCCCTCCACTTT
NA	TRBV10-3	TRBD1	TRBJ2-7	CAISELGTGGYEQYF	TGTGCCATCAGTGAGTTAGGGACAGGGGGCTACGAGCAGTACTTC
NA	TRBV5-4	NA	TRBJ1-6	CASSLEQGTSPLHF	TGTGCCAGCAGCTTGGAACAGGGAACTTCACCCCTCCACTTT
NA	TRBV2	NA	TRBJ2-6	CAGTVSSGANVLTF	TGTGCCGGCACGGTGAGCTCTGGGGCCAACGTCCTGACTTTC
NA	TRBV6-5	NA	TRBJ2-1	CASSRYNEQFF	TGTGCCAGCAGTAGGTACAATGAGCAGTTCTTC
NA	TRBV7-8	TRBD1	TRBJ1-5	CASSLRQGWSQPQHF	TGTGCCAGCAGCCTGCGACAGGGTTGGAGTCAGCCCCAGCATTTT
once	TRBV6-1	NA	TRBJ2-5	CASSEPAPPRETQYF	TGTGCCAGCAGTGAGCCCGCTCCGCCGAGGGAGACCCAGTACTTC
NA	TRBV5-1	TRBD1	TRBJ1-2	CASSLGILGQGNYGYTF	TGCGCCAGCAGCCTCGGGATCCTTGGACAGGGCAACTATGGCTACACCTTC
NA	TRBV15	NA	TRBJ2-3	CATSRAGLDTQYF	TGTGCCACCAGCAGAGCGGGCTTGGATACGCAGTATTTT
few	TRBV9	NA	TRBJ1-1	CASSEGFRTEAFF	TGTGCCAGCAGCGAGGGGTTTCGCACTGAAGCTTTCTTT
NA	TRBV5-1	NA	TRBJ1-6	CASSFSGPSHNSPLHF	TGCGCCAGCAGCTTCTCAGGGCCGTCCCATAATTCACCCCTCCACTTT
NA	TRBV6-5	NA	TRBJ1-2	CASRPPGGEGGYTF	TGTGCCAGCAGGCCTCCGGGGGGCGAGGGTGGCTACACCTTC
NA	TRBV11-2	NA	TRBJ1-6	CASSSSSGQNNSPLHF	TGTGCCAGCAGCTCTTCGTCGGGGCAGAATAATTCACCCCTCCACTTT
NA	TRBV9	TRBD1	TRBJ1-1	CASSAHGTENTEAFF	TGTGCCAGCAGCGCCCACGGGACAGAGAACACTGAAGCTTTCTTT
once	TRBV6-1	TRBD1	TRBJ1-2	CASSKEPGQGYGYTF	TGTGCCAGCAGCAAAGAACCGGGACAGGGATATGGCTACACCTTC
few	TRBV6-6	NA	TRBJ1-2	CASSYSSSPTSGYTF	TGTGCCAGCAGTTACTCGAGCAGCCCCACTTCTGGCTACACCTTC
NA	TRBV9	NA	TRBJ2-7	CASSPPGTSLVGEQYF	TGTGCCAGCAGCCCGCCCGGGACTTCTTTGGTGGGCGAGCAGTACTTC
NA	TRBV25-1	NA	TRBJ1-6	CASQWFDNSPLHF	TGTGCCAGCCAGTGGTTTGATAATTCACCCCTCCACTTT
NA	TRBV29-1	TRBD1	TRBJ2-3	CSVAGGSNTDTQYF	TGCAGCGTTGCAGGGGGATCGAACACAGATACGCAGTATTTT